The clone carrying this TCR beta chain was seen at least ten times. Its specificity is unknown. Molecules of cDNA were individually given unique molecular identifiers that were attached to them. TCRdb independently ran MiXCR on the 5' RACE reads; one entry per CDR3 protein. The table has some 70,000 distinct CDR3 sequences, roughly a tenth seen once. This sample is drawn from a study of early T cells in non-severe SARS-CoV-2 infection. Looking at the study overall: Unpaired chains resulted from sequencing bulk RNA of unsorted whole blood. Study findings and constraints: Anti-spike CD8 responses were favored in VDJdb matching, and private and CD4 specificities were missed.

CDR1 LGHDT and CDR2 YNNKEL come from the germline V gene (reference sequence). Trimming took off 3 bases at V and 8 bases at J, with 7 bases between the two ends. The CDR3 loop spans 11 amino acids. The clonotype originates from an adult who was a healthcare worker with PCR-confirmed SARS-CoV-2 infection or an uninfected control (not recorded which). Sequencing was performed on whole blood. The chain uses TRBV3-1 and TRBJ1-1; D is perhaps TRBD1 (5 bases). The CDR3 here is CASSQGGEAFF. The CDR3 coding sequence is TGTGCCAGCAGCCAGGGGGGAGAAGCTTTCTTT.